The 13 T cell receptor beta chains below were found in one sample sequenced in a study of shared clonotypes between healthy human individuals. Only in-frame clones appear in the TCRdb table, and some are missing; sequencing was by immunoSEQ multiplex PCR. Here the sample spans fewer than 1.6 million clones, 98% being singletons. The sample consisted of naive CD4+ T cells sorted from blood. Stated subset: CD45RA+ positively selected. These receptor sequences come from a man aged 30-40 years in good health.

The chain employs TRBV11-2 and TRBJ2-1, with D uncertain. V gave up 1 base and J gave up 4 bases, with 14 bases separating them. This CDR3 is built from 16 residues. CDR1 and CDR2 (germline): SGHAT, FQNNGV. The CDR3 reads CASSLGRTFTYNEQFF. DNA of the CDR3: TGTGCCAGCAGCTTAGGGCGGACCTTCACTTACAATGAGCAGTTCTTC.

The chain recombines TRBV5-1 with TRBJ2-2; possibly TRBD1 for D (6 bases). The CDR3 loop spans 15 amino acids. The germline CDR1 and CDR2 sequences are SGHRS and YFSETQ. V lost 1 base and J 4 bases, leaving 11 bases between the germline ends. In nucleotides, the CDR3 is TGCGCCAGCAGCTTGTCTCCCAGGGGCACCGGGGAGCTGTTTTTT. Translation gives CASSLSPRGTGELFF.

The chain is built from TRBV6-5 and TRBJ2-1; the D is unclear. Trimming removed 5 bases at V and 0 bases at J, with 11 bases between. CDR1 is MNHEY, CDR2 SVGAGI, per germline. CDR3 length: 15 amino acids. As DNA, the CDR3 is TGTGCCAGCAGTGTAGATGTTAGCTCCTACAATGAGCAGTTCTTC. Translating gives CASSVDVSSYNEQFF.

The rearrangement joins TRBV6-5 to TRBJ2-7; possibly TRBD1 for D (5 bases). The CDR3 length is 14 residues. The germline V and J ends were trimmed by 5 bases and 4 bases, with 15 bases remaining between them. Germline values: CDR1 MNHEY, CDR2 SVGAGI. The CDR3 DNA reads as TGTGCCAGCAGTAGGCAGGGCGTACGGTACGAGCAGTACTTC. Residues: CASSRQGVRYEQYF.

This clone appeared a single time. The sample has other DNA sequences that encode this CDR3 too. The chain joins TRBV18 to TRBJ1-1; D is possibly TRBD1 (5 bases). V dropped 1 base and J dropped 0 bases, with 9 bases sitting between them. Germline values: CDR1 KGHSH, CDR2 LQKENI. The CDR3 spans 15 residues. The DNA for the CDR3 is TGTGCCAGCTCACCACGTACAGGTATGAACACTGAAGCTTTCTTT. Amino acids: CASSPRTGMNTEAFF.

The rearrangement links TRBV7-2 to TRBJ2-5; the D gene is possibly TRBD2 (7 bases). The germline V gene encodes CDR1 SGHTA and CDR2 FQGNSA. There are 14 residues in the CDR3. V was shortened by 4 bases and J by 4 bases, with 13 bases between the two germline ends. The CDR3 here is CASSSGGGRETQYF. The CDR3 nucleotides read TGTGCCAGCAGCTCGGGGGGCGGGCGAGAGACCCAGTACTTC.

The genes are TRBV5-1 and TRBJ2-1, with D perhaps TRBD1 (5 bases). The CDR3 has 14 residues. The V end was cut by 0 bases, the J end by 6 bases, with 10 bases between. The germline V gene encodes CDR1 SGHRS and CDR2 YFSETQ. For the CDR3, the DNA is TGCGCCAGCAGCTTGGACAGGCGGTCCAATGAGCAGTTCTTC. Translation: CASSLDRRSNEQFF.

The chain recombines TRBV27 with TRBJ1-2, with a tentative D call TRBD1 (5 bases). V lost 3 bases to trimming and J lost 8 bases, with 13 bases between them. The CDR3 contains 13 residues. The germline gives CDR1 MNHEY, CDR2 SMNVEV (reference sequence). Here the CDR3 DNA reads TGTGCCAGCAGTTTTCGGCAGGGTGACGGCTACACCTTC. It encodes CASSFRQGDGYTF.

J is TRBJ2-6 and V is TRBV4-1; 7 bases align to TRBD1. This CDR3 is 19 amino acids long. Germline V lookup: CDR1 MGHRA, CDR2 YSYEKL. J lost 0 bases, V lost 2 bases, and 10 bases had no gene match. CDR3 sequence reads: CASSQPERGQYSGANVLTF. CDR3 sequence (DNA): TGCGCCAGCAGCCAACCTGAACGGGGACAGTACTCTGGGGCCAACGTCCTGACTTTC.

The chain combines TRBV5-1 with TRBJ2-7; maybe TRBD2 (6 bases). The CDR3 spans 14 residues. The ends were cut back, 2 bases at V and 5 bases at J, with 14 bases in the middle. Germline CDR1 reads SGHRS; CDR2 reads YFSETQ. Here the CDR3 reads CASSLTGVIDEQYF. The CDR3 nucleotides are TGCGCCAGCAGCTTAACGGGAGTGATAGACGAGCAGTACTTC.

The chain uses TRBV10-3 and TRBJ2-5, with 14 nucleotides matching TRBD2. The CDR3 spans 13 residues. Germline V lookup: CDR1 ENHRY, CDR2 SYGVKD. The trim removed 11 bases at V and 5 bases at J, leaving 4 bases unmatched. CDR3 amino acids: CASRLAGGETQYF. CDR3 nucleotides: TGTGCCTCCCGACTAGCGGGGGGGGAGACCCAGTACTTC.

The CDR3 DNA reads as TGTGCCAGCAGCTTAGTAGCCGCCCAGGGGGCTTACGAGCAGTACTTC. Amino acids: CASSLVAAQGAYEQYF. This chain joins TRBV7-8 and TRBJ2-7; 8 bases align to TRBD1. CDR3 length: 16 residues. CDR1 SGHVS and CDR2 FQNEAQ come from the germline V gene. Losses at the gene ends were 1 base for V and 4 bases for J; bases not matched to a gene: 9.

V gene TRBV7-9 combines with J gene TRBJ2-7; 8 nucleotides match TRBD2. V dropped 5 bases and J dropped 3; count of bases not matched to a gene: 9. This CDR3 region has 15 residues. From germline, CDR1 is SEHNR and CDR2 FQNEAQ (reference sequence). The CDR3 DNA is TGTGCCAGCAGCCATACGGGACTAGGGGACTACGAGCAGTACTTC. It codes for CASSHTGLGDYEQYF. The whole variable domain, remainder taken from reference TRBV7-9 and TRBJ2-7, is DTGVSQNPRHKITKRGQNVTFRCDPISEHNRLYWYRQTLGQGPEFLTYFQNEAQLEKSRLLSDRFSAERPKGSFSTLEIQRTEQGDSAMYLCASSHTGLGDYEQYFGPGTRLTVT.